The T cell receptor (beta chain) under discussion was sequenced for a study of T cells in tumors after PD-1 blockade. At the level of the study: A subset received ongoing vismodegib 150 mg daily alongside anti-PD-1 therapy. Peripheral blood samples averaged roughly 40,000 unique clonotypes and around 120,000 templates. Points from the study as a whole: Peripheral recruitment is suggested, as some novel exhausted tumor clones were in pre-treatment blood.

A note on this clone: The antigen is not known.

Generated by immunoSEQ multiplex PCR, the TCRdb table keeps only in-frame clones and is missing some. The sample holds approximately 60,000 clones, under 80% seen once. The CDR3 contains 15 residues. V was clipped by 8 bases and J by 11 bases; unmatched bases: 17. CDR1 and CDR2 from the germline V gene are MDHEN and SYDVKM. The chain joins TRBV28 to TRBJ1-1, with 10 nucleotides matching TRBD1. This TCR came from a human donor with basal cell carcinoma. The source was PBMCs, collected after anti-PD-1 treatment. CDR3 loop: CASPPVKGQGLGAFF. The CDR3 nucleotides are TGTGCCAGCCCCCCTGTAAAGGGACAGGGGCTGGGGGCTTTCTTT. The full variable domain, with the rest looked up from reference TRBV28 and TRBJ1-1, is DVKVTQSSRYLVKRTGEKVFLECVQDMDHENMFWYRQDPGLGLRLIYFSYDVKMKEKGDIPEGYSVSREKKERFSLILESASTNQTSMYLCASPPVKGQGLGAFFGQGTRLTVV.